Given below is one T cell receptor beta chain in context. Its antigen is not identified. These data belong to a study of response to subunit inactivated influenza vaccine. Study-level findings and limits: Each seasonal flu vaccination may recruit only limited new T cells, authors suggested.

TCRdb reprocessed the RT-PCR reads with MiXCR, giving one entry per CDR3 protein. Of about 780,000 distinct CDR3 sequences in the sample, less than 20% were seen once. The receptor comes from a man over 45 who received an inactivated influenza vaccine. The material sequenced was PBMCs from blood, taken 4 to 6 days after vaccination.

Here the CDR3 DNA reads TGTGCCAGCAGTTTGTACGCGAGGGATGAAAAACTGTTTTTT. Translation gives CASSLYARDEKLFF. The chain has TRBV12-3 or TRBV12-4 and TRBJ1-4; no clear D. Trimming left V 3 bases short and J 6 bases short, with 11 bases between. The CDR3 length is 14 residues.